This entry lists 17 T cell receptor beta chains sequenced from one sample in a study of cytotoxic CD8 clonotypes in ibrutinib-treated CLL. Profiled with immunoSEQ multiplex PCR; TCRdb holds only in-frame clones, not every one. This sample has roughly 220,000 clones, with just over 70% found just once. The specimen was PBMCs, collected after 12 months of ibrutinib treatment. All receptors derive from a human donor with chronic lymphocytic leukemia.

The chain uses TRBV5-1 and TRBJ1-2; no firm D call. Germline CDR1 reads SGHRS; CDR2 reads YFSETQ. The CDR3 covers 12 residues. The V end was cut by 5 bases, the J end by 6 bases, with 11 bases between. The CDR3 loop is CASSWESDGYTF. The CDR3 nucleotides are TGCGCCAGCAGTTGGGAAAGTGATGGCTACACCTTC.

The chain recombines TRBV9 with TRBJ1-2; possibly TRBD1 for D (6 bases). V was pared by 7 bases and J by 1 base, with 17 bases between. This CDR3 has 15 residues. Looked up from germline, CDR1 is SGDLS and CDR2 is YYNGEE. CDR3 in amino acids: CASASPGQINYGYTF. CDR3 coding DNA: TGTGCCAGCGCTAGCCCGGGACAAATTAACTATGGCTACACCTTC.

V gene TRBV7-8 combines with J gene TRBJ1-5, with D possibly TRBD1 on 5 matching bases. The germline V gene encodes CDR1 SGHVS and CDR2 FQNEAQ. The CDR3 runs 13 residues. V lost 2 bases to trimming and J lost 7 bases, with 9 bases between them. The CDR3: CASSLRGGQPQHF. Written as DNA, the CDR3 is TGTGCCAGCAGCTTAAGGGGCGGGCAGCCCCAGCATTTT.

The V call is TRBV5-1, the J call TRBJ2-1; D is uncertain. This CDR3 is 14 amino acids long. The V end lost 0 bases, the J end lost 8 bases, and 12 bases lay between the germline ends. From germline, CDR1 is SGHRS and CDR2 YFSETQ. DNA of the CDR3: TGCGCCAGCAGCTTGGGGGCGAGTCTGGATGAGCAGTTCTTC. This translates into CASSLGASLDEQFF.

This chain connects TRBV5-5 to TRBJ1-6; the D is unclear. Germline CDR1 is SGHKS and CDR2 is YYEKEE (reference sequence). Between the trimmed V and J ends, which lost 2 bases and 2 bases, there was a span of 8 bases. CDR3 length: 15 residues. CDR3 residues: CASSFSDAYNSPLHF. Here the CDR3 DNA reads TGTGCCAGCAGCTTCTCAGACGCCTATAATTCACCCCTCCACTTT.

The chain has TRBV29-1 and TRBJ2-5; D remains ambiguous. V gave up 4 bases and J gave up 5 bases, with 8 bases separating them. Germline loops: CDR1 SQVTM, CDR2 ANQGSEA. CDR3 length: 11 residues. The chain's CDR3 is CSVGIGETQYF. The CDR3, as DNA: TGCAGCGTTGGGATTGGGGAGACCCAGTACTTC.

The sample holds a few counts of this clone. The V call is TRBV30, the J call TRBJ1-6; D might be TRBD1 (6 bases). The CDR3 is 13 residues long. Germline V gene sequence: CDR1 GTSNPN, CDR2 SVGIG (reference sequence). Trimming shortened V by 5 bases and J by 11 bases, and 16 bases separated the two germline ends. The CDR3 protein is CAWDGQGRPPLHF. The CDR3 DNA reads as TGTGCCTGGGACGGGCAGGGGAGGCCACCCCTCCACTTT.

This sequence joins TRBV7-9 and TRBJ2-3; D is uncertain. This CDR3 is 12 amino acids long. Between the trimmed V and J ends, which lost 2 bases and 5 bases, there was a span of 5 bases. The germline V gene encodes CDR1 SEHNR and CDR2 FQNEAQ (reference sequence). The CDR3 region is CASSLLGDTQYF. CDR3 DNA: TGTGCCAGCAGCTTACTGGGAGATACGCAGTATTTT.

CDR3: CASSQAVGGSYNEQFF. The CDR3 coding sequence is TGCGCCAGCAGCCAGGCTGTTGGGGGATCCTACAATGAGCAGTTCTTC. This rearrangement joins TRBV4-3 to TRBJ2-1; D possibly uses TRBD1 or TRBD2 (5 bases each). Trimming removed 3 bases from V and 1 base from J, with 13 bases in between. Germline loops: CDR1 LGHNA, CDR2 YSLEER. This CDR3 is built from 16 residues.

The chain's CDR3 is CASSPIGRGRTLTTEAFF. The DNA of the CDR3 is TGTGCCAGCTCACCCATCGGCAGGGGCAGGACCCTGACCACTGAAGCTTTCTTT. The chain couples TRBV18 to TRBJ1-1; D possibly corresponds to TRBD1 (6 bases). V lost 3 bases and J 4 bases, leaving 24 bases between the germline ends. The CDR3 loop spans 18 amino acids. Per germline, CDR1 KGHSH and CDR2 LQKENI.

CDR3 in amino acids: CASSYSGYSYNEQFF. The DNA of the CDR3 is TGTGCCAGCAGTTACTCGGGCTACTCCTACAATGAGCAGTTCTTC. The gene calls are TRBV6-5 and TRBJ2-1, with unresolved D. The CDR3 is made up of 15 amino acids. The V end was cut by 0 bases, the J end by 0 bases, with 6 bases between. The germline gives CDR1 MNHEY, CDR2 SVGAGI.

The chain couples TRBV6-5 to TRBJ1-6; tentative D call: TRBD1 (5 bases). This CDR3 spans 14 amino acids. Germline V gives CDR1 MNHEY, CDR2 SVGAGI. Trimming stripped 2 bases from V and 7 bases from J, with 9 bases between. The CDR3 DNA reads as TGTGCCAGCAGTTACGGTAGGGGAAATTCACCCCTCCACTTT. It codes for CASSYGRGNSPLHF.

V and J are TRBV6-1 and TRBJ1-4; possibly TRBD1 for D (5 bases). Germline V gene data show CDR1 as MNHNS and CDR2 as SASEGT. Trimming pared 4 bases from V and 3 bases from J, leaving 12 bases between. The CDR3 contains 15 residues. The CDR3 bases are TGTGCCAGCAGTGCTCTTGGGGGGGCTAATGAAAAACTGTTTTTT. It specifies CASSALGGANEKLFF.

V usage is TRBV9 and J usage is TRBJ1-2; D not certain. V was pared by 3 bases and J by 1 base, with 16 bases between. The germline CDR1 and CDR2 sequences are SGDLS and YYNGEE. CDR3 length: 16 residues. CDR3 nucleotide sequence: TGTGCCAGCAGCGAGCCAGGTGGCGGGTATAACTATGGCTACACCTTC. Translation gives CASSEPGGGYNYGYTF.

V and J are TRBV4-1 and TRBJ1-1; 7 bases align to TRBD1. The CDR3 is 20 residues long. The germline gives CDR1 MGHRA, CDR2 YSYEKL. V shed 3 bases and J 3 bases; nucleotides not matched to a gene: 22. The CDR3 nucleotides read TGCGCCAGCAGCCATAACGAGGGGGCTCCCTGGAGGCTGGGGGACACTGAAGCTTTCTTT. It codes for CASSHNEGAPWRLGDTEAFF.

The chain is built from TRBV4-1 and TRBJ2-2, with D tentatively TRBD1 (6 bases). Germline CDR1 is MGHRA and CDR2 is YSYEKL. Trimming cost V 2 bases and J 6 bases, with 13 bases left between them. CDR3 size: 15 residues. This CDR3 is CASSQSRGAPGELFF. The CDR3 DNA reads as TGCGCCAGCAGCCAATCCAGGGGTGCGCCCGGGGAGCTGTTTTTT.

The CDR3 protein is CASSPRAPKAKLFF. The CDR3, as DNA: TGTGCCAGCAGCCCCCGGGCCCCGAAGGCAAAACTGTTTTTT. V and J are TRBV7-2 and TRBJ1-4; D uncertain. This CDR3 has 14 amino acids. CDR1 is SGHTA, CDR2 FQGNSA, per germline. The V end was cut by 5 bases, the J end by 10 bases, with 17 bases between.